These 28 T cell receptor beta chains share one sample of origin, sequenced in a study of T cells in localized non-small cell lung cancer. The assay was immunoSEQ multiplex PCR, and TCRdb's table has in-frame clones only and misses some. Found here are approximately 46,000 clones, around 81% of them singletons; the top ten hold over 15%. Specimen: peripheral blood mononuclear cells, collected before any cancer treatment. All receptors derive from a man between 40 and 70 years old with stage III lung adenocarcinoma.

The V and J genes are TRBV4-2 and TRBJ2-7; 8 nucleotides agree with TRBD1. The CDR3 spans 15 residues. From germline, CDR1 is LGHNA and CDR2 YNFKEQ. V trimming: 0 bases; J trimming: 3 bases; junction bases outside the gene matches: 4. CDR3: CASSQDPGQVYEQYF. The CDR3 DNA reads TGTGCCAGCAGCCAAGATCCGGGACAGGTCTACGAGCAGTACTTC.

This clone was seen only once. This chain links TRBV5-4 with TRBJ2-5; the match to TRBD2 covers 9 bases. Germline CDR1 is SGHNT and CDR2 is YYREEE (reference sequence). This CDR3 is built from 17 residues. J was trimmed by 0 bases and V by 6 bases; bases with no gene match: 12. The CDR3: CASKSSGEGADQETQYF. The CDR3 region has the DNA TGTGCCAGCAAATCTAGCGGGGAAGGGGCTGACCAAGAGACCCAGTACTTC.

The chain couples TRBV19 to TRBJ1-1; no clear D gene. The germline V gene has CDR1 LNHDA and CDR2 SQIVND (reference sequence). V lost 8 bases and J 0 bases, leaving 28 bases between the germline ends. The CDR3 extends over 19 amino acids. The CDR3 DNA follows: TGTGCCAGTTGGAGGGAATGGGTGGGGTCGTTGTACATGAACACTGAAGCTTTCTTT. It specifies CASWREWVGSLYMNTEAFF.

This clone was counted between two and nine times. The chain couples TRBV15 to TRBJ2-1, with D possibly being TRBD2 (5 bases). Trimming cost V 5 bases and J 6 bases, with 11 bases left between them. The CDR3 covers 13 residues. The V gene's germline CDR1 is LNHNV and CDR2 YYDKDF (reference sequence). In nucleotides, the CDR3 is TGTGCCACCAGCGGAGGACGGGTCAATGAGCAGTTCTTC. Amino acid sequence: CATSGGRVNEQFF.

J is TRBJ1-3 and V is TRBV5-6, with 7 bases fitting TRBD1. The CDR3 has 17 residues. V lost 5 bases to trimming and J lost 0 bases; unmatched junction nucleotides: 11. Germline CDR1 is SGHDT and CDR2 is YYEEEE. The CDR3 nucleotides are TGTGCCAGCAGTAATGTCCCGGGACAGATCTCTGGAAACACCATATATTTT. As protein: CASSNVPGQISGNTIYF.

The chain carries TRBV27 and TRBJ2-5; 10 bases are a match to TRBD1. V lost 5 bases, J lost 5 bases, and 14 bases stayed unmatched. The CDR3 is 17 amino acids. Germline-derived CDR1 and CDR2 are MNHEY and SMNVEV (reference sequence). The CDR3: CASSRIPTGGLRETQYF. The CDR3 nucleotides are TGTGCCAGCAGTAGGATCCCGACAGGGGGCTTGAGGGAGACCCAGTACTTC.

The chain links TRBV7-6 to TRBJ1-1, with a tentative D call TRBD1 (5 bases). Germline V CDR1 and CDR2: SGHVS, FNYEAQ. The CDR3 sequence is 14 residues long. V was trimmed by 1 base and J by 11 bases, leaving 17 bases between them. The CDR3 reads CASSLVGGTLAAFF. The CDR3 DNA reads TGTGCCAGCAGCTTAGTTGGGGGAACTCTGGCGGCTTTCTTT.

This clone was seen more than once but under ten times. The CDR3 is CASTNRLRGPTDTQYF. The CDR3 DNA sequence: TGTGCCAGTACCAACCGTCTGCGGGGGCCCACAGATACGCAGTATTTT. The rearrangement uses TRBV19 and TRBJ2-3, with D maybe TRBD2 (7 bases). CDR3 length equals 16 residues. CDR1 and CDR2 from the germline V gene are LNHDA and SQIVND (reference sequence). V lost 7 bases, J lost 2 bases, and 19 bases lay in between. The entire variable domain, with the rest obtained from reference TRBV19 and TRBJ2-3, is as follows: DGGITQSPKYLFRKEGQNVTLSCEQNLNHDAMYWYRQDPGQGLRLIYYSQIVNDFQKGDIAEGYSVSREKKESFPLTVTSAQKNPTAFYLCASTNRLRGPTDTQYFGPGTRLTVL.

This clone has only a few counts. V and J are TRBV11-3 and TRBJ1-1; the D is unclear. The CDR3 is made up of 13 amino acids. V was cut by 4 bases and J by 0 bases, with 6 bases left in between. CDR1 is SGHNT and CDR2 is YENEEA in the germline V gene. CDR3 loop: CASSWALNTEAFF. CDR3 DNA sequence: TGTGCCAGCAGCTGGGCGCTGAACACTGAAGCTTTCTTT.

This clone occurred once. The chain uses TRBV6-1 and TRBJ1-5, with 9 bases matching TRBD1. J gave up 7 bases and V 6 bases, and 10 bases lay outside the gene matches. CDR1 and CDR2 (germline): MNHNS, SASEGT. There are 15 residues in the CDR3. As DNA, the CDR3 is TGTGCCAGCAGCGGACAGGGGCCCATATCCCAGCCCCAGCATTTT. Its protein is CASSGQGPISQPQHF.

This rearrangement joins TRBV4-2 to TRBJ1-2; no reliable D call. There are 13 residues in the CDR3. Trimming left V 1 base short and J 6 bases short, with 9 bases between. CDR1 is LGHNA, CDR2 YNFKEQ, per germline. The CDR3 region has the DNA TGTGCCAGCAGCCAAGGCTCAGGAGATGGCTACACCTTC. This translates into CASSQGSGDGYTF.

The CDR3: CASSMGETGVGSEAFF. The CDR3 region has the DNA TGTGCCAGTAGTATGGGTGAGACAGGGGTGGGTTCTGAAGCTTTCTTT. V usage is TRBV19 and J usage is TRBJ1-1; 8 bases fit TRBD1. This CDR3 comprises 16 residues. The ends lost 3 bases at V and 6 bases at J; junction bases unmatched: 12. Germline assignment: CDR1 LNHDA and CDR2 SQIVND (reference sequence).

The CDR3 region is CASSYKVLNTEAFF. The CDR3 coding sequence is TGTGCCAGCAGTTATAAAGTGCTAAACACTGAAGCTTTCTTT. The chain is built from TRBV6-5 and TRBJ1-1, with D unresolved. The V gene lost 3 bases and the J gene lost 2 bases, with 10 bases spanning the gap. The CDR3 spans 14 residues. Germline V gene sequence: CDR1 MNHEY, CDR2 SVGAGI.

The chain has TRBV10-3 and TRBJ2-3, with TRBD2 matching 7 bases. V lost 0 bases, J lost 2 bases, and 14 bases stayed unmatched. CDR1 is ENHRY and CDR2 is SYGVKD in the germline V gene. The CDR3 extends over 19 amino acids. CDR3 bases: TGTGCCATCAGTGAGTCGATATCGGGGCCTAGCGGTACCACAGATACGCAGTATTTT. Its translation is CAISESISGPSGTTDTQYF.

CDR3 DNA: TGTGCCAGCGGCCGGGACAGTTACTACGAGCAGTACTTC. Translating it yields CASGRDSYYEQYF. The chain joins TRBV27 to TRBJ2-7, with 7 positions matching TRBD1. The V and J ends lost 8 bases and 3 bases, in that order; junction bases with no gene match: 7. Germline V gene data show CDR1 as MNHEY and CDR2 as SMNVEV (reference sequence). The CDR3 consists of 13 residues.

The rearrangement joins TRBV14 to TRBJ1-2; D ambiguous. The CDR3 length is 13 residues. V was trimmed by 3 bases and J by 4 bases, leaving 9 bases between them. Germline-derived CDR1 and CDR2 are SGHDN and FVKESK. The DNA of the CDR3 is TGTGCCAGCAGCCAGTTTGATGGCTATGGCTACACCTTC. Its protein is CASSQFDGYGYTF.

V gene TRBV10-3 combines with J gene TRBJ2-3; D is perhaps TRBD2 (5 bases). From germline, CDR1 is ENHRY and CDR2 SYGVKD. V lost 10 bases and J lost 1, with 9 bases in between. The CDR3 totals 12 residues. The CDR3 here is CATSAGTDTQYF. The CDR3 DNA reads TGTGCCACCTCAGCGGGCACAGATACGCAGTATTTT.

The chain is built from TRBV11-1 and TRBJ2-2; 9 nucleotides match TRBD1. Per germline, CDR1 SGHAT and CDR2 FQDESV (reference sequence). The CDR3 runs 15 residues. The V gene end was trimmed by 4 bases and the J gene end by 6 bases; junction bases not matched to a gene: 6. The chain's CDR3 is CASSSAGTGSGELFF. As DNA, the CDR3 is TGTGCCAGCAGCTCCGCCGGGACAGGGTCCGGGGAGCTGTTTTTT. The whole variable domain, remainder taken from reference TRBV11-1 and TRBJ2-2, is EAEVAQSPRYKITEKSQAVAFWCDPISGHATLYWYRQILGQGPELLVQFQDESVVDDSQLPKDRFSAERLKGVDSTLKIQPAELGDSAMYLCASSSAGTGSGELFFGEGSRLTVL.

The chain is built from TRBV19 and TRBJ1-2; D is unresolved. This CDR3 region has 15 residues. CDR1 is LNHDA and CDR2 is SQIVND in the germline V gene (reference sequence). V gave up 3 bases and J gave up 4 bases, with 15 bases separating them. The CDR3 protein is CASSIPPSTIYGYTF. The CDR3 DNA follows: TGTGCCAGTAGTATTCCCCCCAGTACCATCTATGGCTACACCTTC.

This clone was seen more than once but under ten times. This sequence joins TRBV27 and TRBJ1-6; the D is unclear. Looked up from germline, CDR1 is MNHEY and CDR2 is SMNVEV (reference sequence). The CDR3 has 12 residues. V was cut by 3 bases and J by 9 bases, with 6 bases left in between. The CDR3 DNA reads TGTGCCAGCAGTTTTCCATCTTCACCCCTCCACTTT. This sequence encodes CASSFPSSPLHF.

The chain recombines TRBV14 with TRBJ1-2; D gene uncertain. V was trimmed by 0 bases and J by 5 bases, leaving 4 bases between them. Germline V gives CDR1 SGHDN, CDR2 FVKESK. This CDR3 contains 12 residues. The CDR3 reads CASSQDRYGYTF. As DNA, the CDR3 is TGTGCCAGCAGCCAAGATCGATATGGCTACACCTTC.

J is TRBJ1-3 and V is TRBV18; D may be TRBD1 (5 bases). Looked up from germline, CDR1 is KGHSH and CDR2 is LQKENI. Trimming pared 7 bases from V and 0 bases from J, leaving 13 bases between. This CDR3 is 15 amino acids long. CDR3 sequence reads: CASFGTALSGNTIYF. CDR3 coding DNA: TGTGCCAGCTTTGGGACGGCGCTCTCTGGAAACACCATATATTTT.

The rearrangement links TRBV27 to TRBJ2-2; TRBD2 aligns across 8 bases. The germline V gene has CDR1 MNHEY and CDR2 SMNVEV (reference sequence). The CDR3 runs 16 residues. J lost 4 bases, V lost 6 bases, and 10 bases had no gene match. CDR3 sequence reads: CASSHLGGAGTGELFF. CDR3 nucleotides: TGTGCCAGCAGCCACCTCGGGGGGGCGGGCACCGGGGAGCTGTTTTTT.

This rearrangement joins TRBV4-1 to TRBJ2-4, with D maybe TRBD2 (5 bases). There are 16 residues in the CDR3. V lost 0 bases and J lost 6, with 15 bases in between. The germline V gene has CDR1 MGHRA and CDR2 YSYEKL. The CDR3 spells CASSQDRAAGRNIQYF. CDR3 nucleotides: TGCGCCAGCAGCCAAGATCGAGCGGCTGGTCGAAACATTCAGTACTTC.

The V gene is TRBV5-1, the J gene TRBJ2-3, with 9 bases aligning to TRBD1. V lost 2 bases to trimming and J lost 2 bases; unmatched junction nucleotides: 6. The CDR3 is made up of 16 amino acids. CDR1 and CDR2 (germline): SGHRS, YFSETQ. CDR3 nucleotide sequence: TGCGCCAGCAGCTTTGCCGGGACAGGGCACACAGATACGCAGTATTTT. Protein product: CASSFAGTGHTDTQYF.

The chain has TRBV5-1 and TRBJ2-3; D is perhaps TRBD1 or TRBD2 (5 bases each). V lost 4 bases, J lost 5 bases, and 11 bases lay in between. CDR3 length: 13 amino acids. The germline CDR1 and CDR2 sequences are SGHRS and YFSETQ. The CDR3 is CASSVWGRDTQYF. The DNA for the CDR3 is TGCGCCAGCAGCGTGTGGGGGAGAGATACGCAGTATTTT.

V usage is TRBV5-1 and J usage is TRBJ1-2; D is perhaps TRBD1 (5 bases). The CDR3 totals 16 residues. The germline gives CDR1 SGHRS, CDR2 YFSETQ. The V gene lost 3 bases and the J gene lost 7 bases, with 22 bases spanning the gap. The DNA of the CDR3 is TGCGCCAGCAGCTCCTTAATTGTTGGTGGGGCGTCTGGCTACACCTTC. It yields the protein CASSSLIVGGASGYTF.

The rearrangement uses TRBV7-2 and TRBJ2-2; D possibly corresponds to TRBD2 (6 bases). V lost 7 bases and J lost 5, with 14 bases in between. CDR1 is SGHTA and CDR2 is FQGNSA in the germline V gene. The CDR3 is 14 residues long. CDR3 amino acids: CASTPRRETGELFF. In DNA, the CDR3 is TGTGCCAGCACTCCTCGGCGGGAAACCGGGGAGCTGTTTTTT.